This entry is about one TCR beta chain. The data stem from a study of Ad26.COV2.S vaccination and SARS-CoV-2 variants. TCRdb's copy holds only in-frame clones and misses some; the assay was immunoSEQ multiplex PCR. Of 410,000 or so clones detected, approximately 90% appear once; the ten largest clones hold more than 10%. Treatment described: 15 to 20 received Ad26.COV2.S at low or high dose, single or two shots; several received placebo; per-sample allocation not given. Vaccine and placebo recipients were sampled on day 63 after the first injection. The CDR3 length is 16 residues. V lost 6 bases to trimming and J lost 4 bases; unmatched junction nucleotides: 13. Germline-derived CDR1 and CDR2 are MNHEY and SMNVEV (reference sequence).

The material sequenced was peripheral blood, taken in a trial of Ad26.COV2.S vaccine versus placebo. This receptor was obtained from a person aged 18-60 years who received the Ad26.COV2.S COVID-19 vaccine or a placebo. The chain links TRBV27 to TRBJ2-5; 8 bases agree with TRBD2. CDR3 coding DNA: TGTGCCAGCAGGAAAGCGGGCCTAGCGGGTAGAGAGACCCAGTACTTC. This translates into CASRKAGLAGRETQYF.